The 5 T cell receptor beta chains listed next were all sequenced from one sample in a study of siplizumab effects on memory and regulatory T cells (dated by TCRdb to 2018 to 2020). The method behind the library was the immunoSEQ multiplex PCR assay. The table was pulled from immuneACCESS by TCRdb, which kept in-frame rearrangements only. Such tables lose some clones; where checked, under half of the loss comes from unresolved V genes, and the rest has no known cause. The sample yields more than 95,000 clones; about 94% were counted once. The top ten constitute approximately 0.62% of the sample. Material: Tregs sorted from blood. The receptors were sampled from a human donor in good health.

This chain connects TRBV5-5 to TRBJ1-2; D might be TRBD1 (5 bases). Germline V CDR1 and CDR2: SGHKS, YYEKEE (reference sequence). Trimming took off 0 bases at V and 1 base at J, with 10 bases between the two ends. CDR3 length: 15 residues. The CDR3, as DNA: TGTGCCAGCAGCTTGGTGCCTAGGGGTAACTATGGCTACACCTTC. Translated, it gives CASSLVPRGNYGYTF.

The chain combines TRBV21-1 with TRBJ1-1; the table calls TRBD1, which could not be checked here. TRBV21-1 is a known pseudogene. The CDR3 loop spans 14 amino acids. In DNA form, the CDR3 reads TGTGCCAGCAGCAGACAGGGGGCGAACACTGAAGCTTTCTTT. Its translation: CASSRQGANTEAFF.

The chain couples TRBV5-1 to TRBJ1-2; no clear D gene. V was trimmed by 7 bases and J by 7 bases, leaving 17 bases between them. CDR1 and CDR2 from the germline V gene are SGHRS and YFSETQ. This CDR3 contains 13 residues. The CDR3 region is CASWHGVEGGYTF. The DNA of the CDR3 is TGCGCCAGCTGGCATGGGGTTGAGGGTGGCTACACCTTC.

CDR3 DNA: TGCGCCAGCAGCTTGGCCTCCGGCAGGTCCACAGATACGCAGTATTTT. This encodes CASSLASGRSTDTQYF. The rearrangement links TRBV5-1 to TRBJ2-3, with D unclear. Trimming removed 0 bases from V and 2 bases from J, with 13 bases in between. The CDR3 runs to 16 residues. Germline V gene lookup returns CDR1 SGHRS and CDR2 YFSETQ.

The CDR3: CAWRRENTEAFF. The CDR3 DNA is TGTGCCTGGAGAAGAGAGAACACTGAAGCTTTCTTT. This rearrangement joins TRBV30 to TRBJ1-1; no clear D gene. The germline CDR1 and CDR2 sequences are GTSNPN and SVGIG (reference sequence). Trimming took off 3 bases at V and 1 base at J, with 6 bases between the two ends. This CDR3 is 12 amino acids long.